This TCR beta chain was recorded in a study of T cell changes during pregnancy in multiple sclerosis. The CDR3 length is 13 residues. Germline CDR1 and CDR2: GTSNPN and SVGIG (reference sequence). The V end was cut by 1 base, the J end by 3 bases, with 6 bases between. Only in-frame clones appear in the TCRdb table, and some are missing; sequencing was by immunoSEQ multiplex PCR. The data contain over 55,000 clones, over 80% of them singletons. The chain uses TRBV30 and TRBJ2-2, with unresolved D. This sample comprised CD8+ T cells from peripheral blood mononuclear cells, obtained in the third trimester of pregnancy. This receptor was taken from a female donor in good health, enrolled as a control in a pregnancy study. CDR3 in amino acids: CAWSAVYTGELFF. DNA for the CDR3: TGTGCCTGGAGTGCCGTTTACACCGGGGAGCTGTTTTTT.